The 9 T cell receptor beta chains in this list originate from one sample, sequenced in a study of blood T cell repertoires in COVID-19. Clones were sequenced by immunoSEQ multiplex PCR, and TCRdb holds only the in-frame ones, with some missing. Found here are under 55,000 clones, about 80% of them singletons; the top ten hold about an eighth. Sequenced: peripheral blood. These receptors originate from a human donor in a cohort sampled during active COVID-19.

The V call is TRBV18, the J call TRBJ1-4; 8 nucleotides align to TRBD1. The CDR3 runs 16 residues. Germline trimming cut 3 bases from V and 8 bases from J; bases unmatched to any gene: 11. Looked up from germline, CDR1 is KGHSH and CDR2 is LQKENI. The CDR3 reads CASSPSGTGRAEKLFF. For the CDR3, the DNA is TGTGCCAGCTCACCGTCCGGGACAGGTCGTGCGGAAAAACTGTTTTTT.

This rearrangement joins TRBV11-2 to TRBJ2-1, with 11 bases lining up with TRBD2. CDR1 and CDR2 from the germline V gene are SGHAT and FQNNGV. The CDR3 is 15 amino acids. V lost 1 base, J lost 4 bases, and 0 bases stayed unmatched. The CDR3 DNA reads TGTGCCAGCAGCTTAGGACTAGCGGGGTACAATGAGCAGTTCTTC. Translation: CASSLGLAGYNEQFF.

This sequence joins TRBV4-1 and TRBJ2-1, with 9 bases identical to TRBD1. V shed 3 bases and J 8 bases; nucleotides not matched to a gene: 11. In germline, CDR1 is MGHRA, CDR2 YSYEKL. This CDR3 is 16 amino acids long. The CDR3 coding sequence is TGCGCCAGCAGCCATCGACAGGACAGGGGTAGGTATGAGCAGTTCTTC. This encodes CASSHRQDRGRYEQFF.

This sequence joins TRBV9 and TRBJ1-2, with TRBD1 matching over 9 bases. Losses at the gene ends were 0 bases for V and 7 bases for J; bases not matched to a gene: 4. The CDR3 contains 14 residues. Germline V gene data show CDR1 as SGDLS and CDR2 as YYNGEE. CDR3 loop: CASSVGWGQGGYTF. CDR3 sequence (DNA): TGTGCCAGCAGCGTAGGTTGGGGACAGGGTGGCTACACCTTC.

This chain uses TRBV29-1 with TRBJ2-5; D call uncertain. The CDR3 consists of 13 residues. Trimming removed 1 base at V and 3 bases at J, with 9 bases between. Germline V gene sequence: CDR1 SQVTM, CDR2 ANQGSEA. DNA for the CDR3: TGCAGCGTTGAAGTAACACAGAAAGAGACCCAGTACTTC. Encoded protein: CSVEVTQKETQYF.

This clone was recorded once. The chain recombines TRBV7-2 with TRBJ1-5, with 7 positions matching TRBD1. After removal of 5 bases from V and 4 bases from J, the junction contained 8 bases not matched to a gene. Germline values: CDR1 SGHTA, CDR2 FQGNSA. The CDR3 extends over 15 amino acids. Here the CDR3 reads CASSPNRGGNQPQHF. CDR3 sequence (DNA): TGTGCCAGCAGCCCGAACAGGGGAGGTAATCAGCCCCAGCATTTT.

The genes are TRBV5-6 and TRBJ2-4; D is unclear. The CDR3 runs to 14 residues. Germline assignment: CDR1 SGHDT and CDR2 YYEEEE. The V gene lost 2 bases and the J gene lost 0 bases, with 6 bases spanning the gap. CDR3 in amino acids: CASSLALAKNIQYF. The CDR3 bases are TGTGCCAGCAGCTTAGCCTTAGCCAAAAACATTCAGTACTTC.

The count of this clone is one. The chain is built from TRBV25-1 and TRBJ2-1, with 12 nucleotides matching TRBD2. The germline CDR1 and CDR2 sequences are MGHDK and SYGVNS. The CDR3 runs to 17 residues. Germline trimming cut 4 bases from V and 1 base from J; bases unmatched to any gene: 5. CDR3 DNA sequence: TGTGCCAGCAGTGTTGGACTAGCGGGGAATTCCTACAATGAGCAGTTCTTC. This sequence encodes CASSVGLAGNSYNEQFF. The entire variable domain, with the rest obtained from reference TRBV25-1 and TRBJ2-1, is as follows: EADIYQTPRYLVIGTGKKITLECSQTMGHDKMYWYQQDPGMELHLIHYSYGVNSTEKGDLSSESTVSRIRTEHFPLTLESARPSHTSQYLCASSVGLAGNSYNEQFFGPGTRLTVL.

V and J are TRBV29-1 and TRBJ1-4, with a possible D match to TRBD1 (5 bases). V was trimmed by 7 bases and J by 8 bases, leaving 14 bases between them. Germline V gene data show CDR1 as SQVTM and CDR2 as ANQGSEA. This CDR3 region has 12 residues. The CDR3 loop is CSAGGDGEKLFF. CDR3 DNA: TGCAGCGCCGGGGGGGATGGGGAAAAACTGTTTTTT. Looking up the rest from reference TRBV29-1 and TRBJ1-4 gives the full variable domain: SAVISQKPSRDICQRGTSLTIQCQVDSQVTMMFWYRQQPGQSLTLIATANQGSEATYESGFVIDKFPISRPNLTFSTLTVSNMSPEDSSIYLCSAGGDGEKLFFGSGTQLSVL.